This T cell receptor beta chain was obtained from a study of blood T cell repertoires in COVID-19. Background on the study: T cells, B-cell-depleted T cells, or PBMCs provided the cDNA or gDNA that served as material.

In the authors' methods: How many nucleated cells were present was estimated from reference gene primer amplification. Measured with immunoSEQ multiplex PCR; TCRdb has only the in-frame clones, and not every one. The V and J calls and clone size are taken from that table; D and trimming were inferred from the DNA. Counted here are about 200,000 clones, roughly 91% occurring once; the ten biggest clones make up 4%. V lost 5 bases and J 4 bases, leaving 6 bases between the germline ends. This CDR3 has 12 amino acids. Looked up from germline, CDR1 is SEHNR and CDR2 is FQNEAQ (reference sequence). Cohort assignment relied on participant-reported clinical history.

This sequence joins TRBV7-9 and TRBJ1-5; D gene ambiguous. The sequencing input was PBMCs or T cells enriched from blood (not recorded which). This receptor was taken from a woman aged 30 to 39 with acute COVID-19. CDR3 nucleotide sequence: TGTGCCAGCAGCCTCCCTAATCAGCCCCAGCATTTT. It encodes CASSLPNQPQHF.